Listed below are T cell receptor beta chains from one sample, sequenced in a study of identical twins. TCRdb re-called the 5' RACE reads through MiXCR, storing one row per CDR3 protein. The top ten clones hold around 1.6% of a sample with nearly 900,000 distinct CDR3 sequences, around 12% of them seen once. These data were also reused for a study on yellow fever vaccine responses in identical twins.

Specimen: PBMCs. The receptors originated from a young woman in good health. Each CDR3 is given with its conserved first and last residue. A D gene is named only where the DNA matches it firmly. For some rows the clone size is stated as once, few or many, or as a class when expanded; others skip it.

clone_size	j_call	d_call	v_call	cdr3_nt	cdr3_aa
few	TRBJ2-2	TRBD1	TRBV6-5	TGTGCCAGCAGTTCCGACAGGGGGCTCCAAGGCACCGGGGAGCTGTTTTTT	CASSSDRGLQGTGELFF
few	TRBJ2-6	-	TRBV5-1	TGCGCCAGCAGCTTGGCAGGCGGGGTAACGGCCAACGTCCTGACTTTC	CASSLAGGVTANVLTF
once	TRBJ2-1	-	TRBV5-5	TGTGCCAGCAGCTCTAGGGGCTTCTCCTACAATGAGCAGTTCTTC	CASSSRGFSYNEQFF
many	TRBJ2-1	TRBD1	TRBV25-1	TGTGCCAGCAGTGAACAGACAGGGGCCAATGAGCAGTTCTTC	CASSEQTGANEQFF
few	TRBJ2-5	TRBD1	TRBV12-3/TRBV12-4	TGTGCCAGCAGTAGAATGCCGAAGACAGGGGACGAGACCCAGTACTTC	CASSRMPKTGDETQYF
-	TRBJ2-5	-	TRBV10-3	TGTGCCATCAGTGATGTGGCGGGACAAGAGACCCAGTACTTC	CAISDVAGQETQYF
-	TRBJ1-4	-	TRBV7-8	TGTGCCAGCAGAAGACGGGGAACCAATGAAAAACTGTTTTTT	CASRRRGTNEKLFF
many	TRBJ2-3	-	TRBV12-3/TRBV12-4	TGTGCCAGCAGTTTAGCGGGGAGTTTACGCACAGATACGCAGTATTTT	CASSLAGSLRTDTQYF
-	TRBJ1-2	-	TRBV20-1	TGCGGTAGCGACACTAACTATGGCTACACCTTC	CGSDTNYGYTF
many	TRBJ2-1	-	TRBV5-6	TGTGCCAGCATTCTGGGGGCCAGGCGGGACTCCTACAATGAGCAGTTCTTC	CASILGARRDSYNEQFF
-	TRBJ1-5	-	TRBV7-2	TGTGCCAGCAGTTTACCCGGACAGCTGAATCAGCCCCAGCATTTT	CASSLPGQLNQPQHF
-	TRBJ2-3	-	TRBV28	TGTGCCAGCAGCTATACACCCCGCACAGATACGCAGTATTTT	CASSYTPRTDTQYF
many	TRBJ1-1	-	TRBV6-1	TGTGCCAGCAGTGCGGCAGGGTTGAACACTGAAGCTTTCTTT	CASSAAGLNTEAFF
-	TRBJ2-1	TRBD2	TRBV12-3/TRBV12-4	TGTGCCCGCTGGACGGGACTAGCGGGGGGGCCGACCTACAATGAGCAGTTCTTC	CARWTGLAGGPTYNEQFF
-	TRBJ1-1	-	TRBV3-1	TGTGCCAGCAGCCAAGTCAACAAGGGGCGGGGCACTGAAGCTTTCTTT	CASSQVNKGRGTEAFF
few	TRBJ1-5	-	TRBV6-5	TGTGCCAGCTGTAGCCGCCAGCCCCAGCATTTT	CASCSRQPQHF
few	TRBJ2-1	-	TRBV5-8	TGTGCCAGCAGCTTGTTGACTGAAACCTACAATGAGCAGTTCTTC	CASSLLTETYNEQFF
-	TRBJ2-1	-	TRBV19	TGTGCCAGTAGTATTTTACTTTACAATGAGCAGTTCTTC	CASSILLYNEQFF
-	TRBJ2-3	TRBD2	TRBV7-2	TGTGCCAGCAGCTTTTATATAGCGGGCTCTACAGATACGCAGTATTTT	CASSFYIAGSTDTQYF
-	TRBJ2-7	TRBD1	TRBV28	TGTGCCACTGCCCCTCTTTCCGGACAGGTCTCCTTCTACGAGCAGTACTTC	CATAPLSGQVSFYEQYF
few	TRBJ2-6	-	TRBV6-4	TGTGCCAGCAGTGAATGGCAGCACTCTGGGGCCAACGTCCTGACTTTC	CASSEWQHSGANVLTF
few	TRBJ1-3	-	TRBV10-2	TGCGCCAGCAGTGTCGGCGGGGCTTCTGGAAACACCATATATTTT	CASSVGGASGNTIYF
few	TRBJ1-1	TRBD1	TRBV10-3	TGTGCCATCATGGGGACAGGGGGCTCTGAAGCTTTCTTT	CAIMGTGGSEAFF
-	TRBJ2-5	-	TRBV20-1	TGCAGTGCTAGAGGGGACAACTCCCGGGAGACCCAGTACTTC	CSARGDNSRETQYF
few	TRBJ2-1	-	TRBV20-1	TGCAGTGCTAGGGGTCGCCTATCCTACAATGAGCAGTTCTTC	CSARGRLSYNEQFF
-	TRBJ1-1	-	TRBV10-3	TGTGCCATCAGTGAGTCGATGGCGGGGAACACTGAAGCTTTCTTT	CAISESMAGNTEAFF
-	TRBJ2-7	TRBD1	TRBV5-1	TGCGCCAGCAGCTCGAACCCCACCGGGACAGGGCCCTACGAGCAGTACTTC	CASSSNPTGTGPYEQYF
-	TRBJ2-2	TRBD2	TRBV12-3/TRBV12-4	TGTGCCTGCGGTCAAGCTCCGGCGAGCGGGAGCCCCCCCGGGGAGCTGTTTTTT	CACGQAPASGSPPGELFF
many	TRBJ1-1	TRBD1	TRBV20-1	TGCAGTGCCAGCCCCGAGGACAGGGGAGACACTGAAGCTTTCTTT	CSASPEDRGDTEAFF
-	TRBJ2-1	-	TRBV14	TGTGCCAGCAGCCATCGACTAGACTACAATGAGCAGTTCTTC	CASSHRLDYNEQFF
-	TRBJ2-2	-	TRBV10-2	TGCGCCAGCAGTGAAACCTTGAACACCGGGGAGCTGTTTTTT	CASSETLNTGELFF
many	TRBJ2-2	-	TRBV7-9	TGTGCCAGCAGCTTAACGGCCGTAACCGGGGAGCTGTTTTTT	CASSLTAVTGELFF
-	TRBJ2-3	-	TRBV6-1	TGTGCCACCTCCGCGATTGGACCGACAGATACGCAGTATTTT	CATSAIGPTDTQYF
-	TRBJ2-1	-	TRBV29-1	TGCAGCACCCGGGACGTTGACAATGAGCAGTTCTTC	CSTRDVDNEQFF
many	TRBJ1-6	-	TRBV5-1	TGCGCCAGCAGCTTGGAGGCCAGGGATTCACCCCTCCACTTT	CASSLEARDSPLHF
few	TRBJ2-1	TRBD2	TRBV5-1	TGCGCCAGCAGTCCAGGACTAGCGGGGGGCCGGGGCGCCTACAATGAGCAGTTCTTC	CASSPGLAGGRGAYNEQFF
few	TRBJ2-1	-	TRBV4-1	TGCGCCAGCAGCCAAACCCTACTAGTTATGGACTACAATGAGCAGTTCTTC	CASSQTLLVMDYNEQFF
-	TRBJ2-7	TRBD1	TRBV5-1	TGCGCCAGCAGCTTGGCTGGGACAGCGTCCCTCGAGCAGTACTTC	CASSLAGTASLEQYF